One T cell receptor (beta chain) is described in this entry. The CDR3 totals 15 residues. CDR1 and CDR2 (germline): SGHVS, FQNEAQ. Losses at the gene ends were 4 bases for V and 6 bases for J; bases not matched to a gene: 9. The entry originates in a study of blood T cell repertoires in COVID-19. Background on the study: The United States, Italy and Spain supplied acute and convalescent COVID-19 samples. Sources were T cells, B-cell-depleted T cells, or PBMCs; the material itself was cDNA or gDNA.

In the original analysis: The assay estimated nucleated cells by amplifying reference gene primers. Repertoires were generated with immunoSEQ multiplex PCR, while TCRdb's copy carries only in-frame clones and drops some. Clone size and the V and J calls come from that table; the DNA yielded D and trimming. The sample holds under 200,000 clones, more than 70% seen once. The sequence was obtained from a man younger than 30 with active or convalescent COVID-19. The rearrangement joins TRBV7-8 to TRBJ1-2, with TRBD1 identical over 9 bases. What was sequenced was peripheral blood. The CDR3 sequence: CASSSRTGAGDGYTF. The CDR3 DNA sequence: TGTGCCAGCAGCTCTAGGACAGGGGCGGGTGATGGCTACACCTTC.